This TCR beta chain was sequenced for a study of T cell changes during pregnancy in multiple sclerosis. Sequencing used immunoSEQ multiplex PCR; TCRdb keeps in-frame clones, though not all of them. The data hold tens of thousands of clones, with around 90% observed a single time. Germline loops: CDR1 LGHNT, CDR2 FRNRAP. The V gene lost 6 bases and the J gene lost 0 bases, with 11 bases spanning the gap. The CDR3 is 14 amino acids. The material was peripheral blood, obtained after pregnancy. The gene calls are TRBV12-5 and TRBJ1-1; no clear D gene. This sequence originates from a female donor in good health, enrolled as a control in a pregnancy study. CDR3 loop: CASGRTALNTEAFF. CDR3 nucleotide sequence: TGTGCTAGTGGACGCACAGCTCTGAACACTGAAGCTTTCTTT.